This T cell receptor (beta chain) was profiled in a study of blood T cell repertoires in COVID-19. Patients of the Seattle cohort, enrolled during active infection, were followed longitudinally. Some clones are missing from TCRdb's copy, which holds only in-frame ones; the method was immunoSEQ multiplex PCR. This table holds 190,000 or so clones, 80% to 90% found once. The CDR3 runs 16 residues. Trimming took 2 bases from V and 1 from J, leaving 15 bases between them. The germline CDR1 and CDR2 sequences are SGDLS and YYNGEE. The sequencing input was peripheral blood. This receptor was identified in a woman of 80 years or more with COVID-19, enrolled during active disease. The rearrangement joins TRBV9 to TRBJ1-1; D is possibly TRBD1 (6 bases). Here the CDR3 reads CASSVTGSVRNTEAFF. The CDR3 DNA follows: TGTGCCAGCAGCGTTACAGGGTCGGTTAGGAACACTGAAGCTTTCTTT.